This entry is about one TCR beta chain. Its antigen is undetermined. CDR1 and CDR2 (germline): MNHNS, SASEGT. Trimming left V 3 bases short and J 7 bases short, with 15 bases between. There are 14 residues in the CDR3. TCR beta CDR3 regions were amplified from RNA. The TCR CDR3 was amplified in a first-round RT-PCR using the HTBI primer set. MiXCR, applied by TCRdb to the multiplex PCR reads, yields one record per CDR3 protein. Of about 380,000 distinct CDR3 sequences in the sample, around an eighth were seen once. Uncontrolled infection, other autoimmune disease, pregnancy or lactation disqualified patients from enrolment. Clinical symptoms, serum thyroxine, TRAb, thyroid ultrasound and orbital computed tomography established diagnosis. The authors obtained PBMCs from about 9 ml of fresh peripheral blood. The data derive from a study of T cells in Graves' hyperthyroidism and ophthalmopathy. General study points: Stable hyperthyroidism and ophthalmopathy were separated using 13 V-J signatures.

The material sequenced was blood. This clonotype was obtained from a man aged 30 to 39 with Graves' hyperthyroidism that later progressed to Graves' ophthalmopathy. V gene TRBV6-1 combines with J gene TRBJ1-1; D not certain. The DNA for the CDR3 is TGTGCCAGCAGTGAGATGCAGCTCGGGTTTGAAGCTTTCTTT. It is translated as CASSEMQLGFEAFF.